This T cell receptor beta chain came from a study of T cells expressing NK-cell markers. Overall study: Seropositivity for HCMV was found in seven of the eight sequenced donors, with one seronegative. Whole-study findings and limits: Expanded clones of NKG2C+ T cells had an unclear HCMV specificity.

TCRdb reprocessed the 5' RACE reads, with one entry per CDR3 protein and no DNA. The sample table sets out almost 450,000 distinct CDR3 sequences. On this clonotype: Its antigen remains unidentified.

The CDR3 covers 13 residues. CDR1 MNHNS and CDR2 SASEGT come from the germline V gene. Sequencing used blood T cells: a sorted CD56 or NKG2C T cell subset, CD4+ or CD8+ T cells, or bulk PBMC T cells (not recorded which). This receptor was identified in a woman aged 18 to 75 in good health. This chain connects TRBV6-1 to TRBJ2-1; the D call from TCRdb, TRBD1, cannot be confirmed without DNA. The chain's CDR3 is CASRPPWGEEQFF.